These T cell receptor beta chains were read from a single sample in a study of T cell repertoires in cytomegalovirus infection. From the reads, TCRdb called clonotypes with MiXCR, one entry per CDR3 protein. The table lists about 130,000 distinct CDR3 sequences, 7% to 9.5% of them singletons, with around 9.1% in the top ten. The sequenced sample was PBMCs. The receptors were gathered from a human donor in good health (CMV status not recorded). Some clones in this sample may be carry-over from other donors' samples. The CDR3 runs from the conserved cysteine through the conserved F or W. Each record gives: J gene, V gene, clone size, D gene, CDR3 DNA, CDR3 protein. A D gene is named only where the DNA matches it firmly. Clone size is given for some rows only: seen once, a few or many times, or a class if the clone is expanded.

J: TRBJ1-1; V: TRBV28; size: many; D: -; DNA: TGTGCCAGCAGTTCCCACGACAGATCGAACACTGAAGCTTTCTTT; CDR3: CASSSHDRSNTEAFF
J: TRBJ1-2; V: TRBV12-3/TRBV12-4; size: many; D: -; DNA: TGTGCCAGCAGTCTCGGACTTGCTGGCTACACCTTC; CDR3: CASSLGLAGYTF
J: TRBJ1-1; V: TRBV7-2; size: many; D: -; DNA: TGTGCCAGCAGCTTAGCTGGGCCGGCGAACACTGAAGCTTTCTTT; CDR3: CASSLAGPANTEAFF
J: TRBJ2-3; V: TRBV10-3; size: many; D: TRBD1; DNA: TGTGCCATCAGTGAGGAGGGGGCAGTCTCTAGCACAGATACGCAGTATTTT; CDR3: CAISEEGAVSSTDTQYF
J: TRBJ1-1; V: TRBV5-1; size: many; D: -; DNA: TGCGCCAGCAGCTCAATGACGGATGCTGAAGCTTTCTTT; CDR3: CASSSMTDAEAFF
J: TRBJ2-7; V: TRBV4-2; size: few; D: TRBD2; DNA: TGTGCCAGCAGCCACCGTGATAGCGGGGTTTACGAGCAGTACTTC; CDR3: CASSHRDSGVYEQYF
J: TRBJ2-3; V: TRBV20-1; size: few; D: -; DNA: TGCAGTGCTAGAGATCCCCATGACTCGGACTTCACAGATACGCAGTATTTT; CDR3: CSARDPHDSDFTDTQYF
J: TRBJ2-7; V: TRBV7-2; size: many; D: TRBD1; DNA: TGTGCCAGCAGCCCGGACAGGGGGCAGGACGAGCAGTACTTC; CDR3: CASSPDRGQDEQYF
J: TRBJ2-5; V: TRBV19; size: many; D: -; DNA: TGTGCCAGTAGTTTGACGGCCGACCAAGAGACCCAGTACTTC; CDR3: CASSLTADQETQYF
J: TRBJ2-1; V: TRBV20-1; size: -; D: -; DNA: TGCAGTGCGGAACGAAACATAGCAAATGAGCAGTTCTTC; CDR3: CSAERNIANEQFF
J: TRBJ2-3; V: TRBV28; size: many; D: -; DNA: TGTGCCAGCAGTCCTAGGGGGTTAACAGATACGCAGTATTTT; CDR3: CASSPRGLTDTQYF
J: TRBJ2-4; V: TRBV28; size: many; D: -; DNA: TGTGCCAGCAGTTTAGCCGGGAAAAACATTCAGTACTTC; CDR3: CASSLAGKNIQYF
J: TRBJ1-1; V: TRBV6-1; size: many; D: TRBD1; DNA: TGTGCCAGCAGAACCCGACAGGGTATGAACACTGAAGCTTTCTTT; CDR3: CASRTRQGMNTEAFF
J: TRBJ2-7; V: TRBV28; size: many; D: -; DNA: TGTGCCAGCAGTTTTATACGTCGTGCAGTGTACGAGCAGTACTTC; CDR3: CASSFIRRAVYEQYF
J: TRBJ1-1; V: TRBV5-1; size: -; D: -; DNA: TGCGCCAGCAGCTTGTGGGTAGGGCATGACAACACTGAAGCTTTCTTT; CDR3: CASSLWVGHDNTEAFF
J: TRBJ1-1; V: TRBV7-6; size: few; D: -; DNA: TGTGCCAGCGATTCAGGGCCGACTGAAGCTTTCTTT; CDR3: CASDSGPTEAFF
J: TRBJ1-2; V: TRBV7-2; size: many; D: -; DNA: TGTGCCAGCAGCCCCCGGACCACTAAGGGCTACACCTTC; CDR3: CASSPRTTKGYTF
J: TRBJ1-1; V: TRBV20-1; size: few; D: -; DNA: TGCAGTGCTAGAAGGACAAACACTGAAGCTTTCTTT; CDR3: CSARRTNTEAFF
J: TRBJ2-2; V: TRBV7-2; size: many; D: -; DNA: TGTGCCAGCCGTAAGGGTATCAACACCGGGGAGCTGTTTTTT; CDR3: CASRKGINTGELFF
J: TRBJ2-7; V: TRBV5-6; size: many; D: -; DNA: TGTGCCAGCAGCGTGAGGAGGGGGCGCGGGTCCTACGAGCAGTACTTC; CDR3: CASSVRRGRGSYEQYF
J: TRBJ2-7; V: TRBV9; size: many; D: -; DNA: TGTGCCAGCAGCGTAGATAACGGGGGAGCCTACGAGCAGTACTTC; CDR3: CASSVDNGGAYEQYF
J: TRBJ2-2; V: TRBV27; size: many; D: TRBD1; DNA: TGTGCCAGCGGATCTACCGGGACAGGTGTCACCGGGGAGCTGTTTTTT; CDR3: CASGSTGTGVTGELFF
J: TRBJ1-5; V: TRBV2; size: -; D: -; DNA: TGTGCCAGTAACCCGCTGGGCAGCAATCAGCCCCAGCATTTT; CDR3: CASNPLGSNQPQHF
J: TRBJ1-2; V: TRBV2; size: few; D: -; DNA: TGTGCCAGCGTTTTTCCTAACTATGGCTACACCTTC; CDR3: CASVFPNYGYTF
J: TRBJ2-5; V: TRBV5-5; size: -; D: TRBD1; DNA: TGTGCCAGCAGTCCAACAGGGGCTTCCTTGGGGCACCAAGAGACCCAGTACTTC; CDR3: CASSPTGASLGHQETQYF
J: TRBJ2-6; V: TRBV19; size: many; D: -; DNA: TGTGCCAGTAGTATAGGGAATCGGGGCCGCCCTGGGGTAGGGGCCAACGTCCTGACTTTC; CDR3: CASSIGNRGRPGVGANVLTF
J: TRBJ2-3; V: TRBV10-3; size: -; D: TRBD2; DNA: TGTGCCATCAGTGAGCCGTCGGGGACTACCACAGATACGCAGTATTTT; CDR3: CAISEPSGTTTDTQYF
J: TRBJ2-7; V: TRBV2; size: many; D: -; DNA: TGTGCCAGCAGTGAAAAGGACTACCTGGTGGGGGAGCAGTACTTC; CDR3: CASSEKDYLVGEQYF
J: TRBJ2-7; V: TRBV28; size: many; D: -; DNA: TGTGCCAGCGGCCACAGGGAAGTCAACGAGCAGTACTTC; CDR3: CASGHREVNEQYF
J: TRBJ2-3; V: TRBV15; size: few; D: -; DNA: TGTGCCACCAGCGGAGATCTGGTAGGCACAGATACGCAGTATTTT; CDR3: CATSGDLVGTDTQYF
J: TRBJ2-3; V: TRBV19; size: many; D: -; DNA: TGTGCCAGTAGTATCATCACTACCGGCCCCACAGATACGCAGTATTTT; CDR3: CASSIITTGPTDTQYF
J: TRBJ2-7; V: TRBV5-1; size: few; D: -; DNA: TGCGCCAGCAGCGGCGATCCCAACTCCTACGAGCAGTACTTC; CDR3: CASSGDPNSYEQYF
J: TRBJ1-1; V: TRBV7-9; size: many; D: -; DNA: TGTGCCAGCAGCCAGCGGGACTATGCTGAAGCTTTCTTT; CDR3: CASSQRDYAEAFF
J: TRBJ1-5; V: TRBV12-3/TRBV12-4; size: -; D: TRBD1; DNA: TGTGCCAGCAGGGAGACAGGGTCAGATCCGCCCCAGCATTTT; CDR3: CASRETGSDPPQHF
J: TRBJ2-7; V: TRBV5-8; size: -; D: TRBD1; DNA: TGTGCCAGCAGCGCCGGGACAGGGGAGGTTAACGAGCAGTACTTC; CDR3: CASSAGTGEVNEQYF
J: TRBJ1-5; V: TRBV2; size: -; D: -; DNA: TGTGCCAGCAGTGATAAGGCAGTTGGTCAGCCCCAGCATTTT; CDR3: CASSDKAVGQPQHF
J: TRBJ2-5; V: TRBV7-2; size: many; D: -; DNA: TGTGCCAGCAGCTTAAGTGTGGGGATCCGCCAAGAGACCCAGTACTTC; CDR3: CASSLSVGIRQETQYF
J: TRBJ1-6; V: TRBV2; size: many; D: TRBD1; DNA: TGTGCCAGCTCCAAACTGACAGGGGCTCGGGTTAATTCACCCCTCCACTTT; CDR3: CASSKLTGARVNSPLHF
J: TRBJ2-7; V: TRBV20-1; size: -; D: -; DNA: TGCAGTGCTAGTGAGGGTACACCGGGCGAGCAGTACTTC; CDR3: CSASEGTPGEQYF